This entry describes one T cell receptor beta chain. Its target is not known. This CDR3 has 14 residues. The V gene lost 3 bases and the J gene lost 0 bases, with 6 bases spanning the gap. The germline V gene encodes CDR1 MDHEN and CDR2 SYDVKM. The sample is drawn from a study of PD-1 blockade in classical Hodgkin lymphoma. Whole-study findings and limits: There remain no defined causes for the repertoire differences, which possibly reflect disease activity or prior therapy. Researchers reported that CD4+ TCR diversity, though not CD8+, rose significantly by C4D1. Newly diagnosed patients had diversity similar to the baseline diversity of complete responders.

Every patient experienced relapse after autologous stem cell transplantation, and brentuximab vedotin exposure varied. Best responses fell into complete response, partial response or progressive disease. Produced via immunoSEQ multiplex PCR; TCRdb's table is partial and in-frame only. The table lists approximately 79,000 clones, 80% to 95% of them singletons. This chain connects TRBV28 to TRBJ1-5; D unclear. The receptor was derived from a human donor with classical Hodgkin lymphoma. The sample was peripheral blood mononuclear cells (PBMCs), taken before the second cycle of nivolumab. CDR3 sequence: CASSLRRSNQPQHF. The CDR3 DNA reads as TGTGCCAGCAGTTTGCGACGTAGCAATCAGCCCCAGCATTTT.